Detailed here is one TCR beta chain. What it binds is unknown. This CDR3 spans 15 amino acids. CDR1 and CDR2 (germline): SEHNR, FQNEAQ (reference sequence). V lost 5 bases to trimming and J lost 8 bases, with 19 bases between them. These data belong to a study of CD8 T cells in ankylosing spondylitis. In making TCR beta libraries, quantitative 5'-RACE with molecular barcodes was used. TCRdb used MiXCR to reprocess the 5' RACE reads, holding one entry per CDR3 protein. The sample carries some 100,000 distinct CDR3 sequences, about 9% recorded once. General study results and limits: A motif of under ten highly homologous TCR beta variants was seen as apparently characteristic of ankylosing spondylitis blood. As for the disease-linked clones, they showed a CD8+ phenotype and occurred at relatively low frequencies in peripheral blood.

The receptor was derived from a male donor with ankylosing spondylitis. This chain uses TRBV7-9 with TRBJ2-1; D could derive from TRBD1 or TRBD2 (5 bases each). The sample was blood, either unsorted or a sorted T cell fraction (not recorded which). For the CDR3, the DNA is TGTGCCAGCAGCCCTACTAGGGGTCTCGGCGATGAGCAGTTCTTC. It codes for CASSPTRGLGDEQFF.